The clone carrying this T cell receptor beta chain was counted a few times. Its antigen is undetermined. Reverse transcribed after extraction, RNA yielded cDNA as the sequencing template. The data were produced by immunoSEQ multiplex PCR, yet TCRdb's version contains in-frame clones alone and is incomplete. The sample has roughly 180,000 clones, 53% seen once. This CDR3 comprises 11 residues. In germline, CDR1 is MGHDK, CDR2 SYGVNS. Trimming shortened V by 6 bases and J by 3 bases, and 5 bases separated the two germline ends. This sample's treatment: oral pan-JAK inhibitor, 5-10 mg twice daily. Alopecia areata patients had lesional scalp punch biopsies and peripheral blood taken from them. These data belong to a study of CD8+ T cells in alopecia areata. General study points: Greater clonality was observed in lesional scalp samples, especially alopecia totalis/universalis, versus normal scalp. Among the cells sequenced in scalp samples are also the resident alphabeta T cells of normal skin. TCRs were shared less clearly across patients than in mice, possibly for HLA-related reasons.

This chain joins TRBV25-1 and TRBJ2-5; D call uncertain. The sequence came from a human donor with alopecia areata. The source material was CD8+ T cells sorted from blood, sampled at week 24, from a patient treated with tofacitinib. The CDR3 loop reads CASSPEETQYF. CDR3 bases: TGTGCCAGCAGCCCCGAAGAGACCCAGTACTTC.